This T cell receptor beta chain was retrieved from a study of a mutant IDH1 vaccine in newly diagnosed glioma. Study at large: Onset of vaccination occurred 4-6 weeks following radiotherapy alone, or with temozolomide cycles. The treated population exhibited a male proportion of about 60%, a female proportion of about 38%, and a mean age of around 40 years. Most patients had radiochemotherapy with temozolomide before enrollment; others had one alone. Study conclusions and caveats: Of the patients, 93.3% had vaccine-induced immune responses.

Regarding this clone: The antigen is undetermined.

V was clipped by 1 base and J by 8 bases; unmatched bases: 7. CDR1 MNHNS and CDR2 SASEGT come from the germline V gene. This CDR3 spans 14 amino acids. Profiling relied on immunoSEQ multiplex PCR, and the TCRdb table lists in-frame clones only, not all of them. The sample records 50,000 to 85,000 clones, 75% to 90% being singletons. Time point noted: week 23, last vaccination. The vaccine gave 300 ug of a 20-mer mutant IDH1 peptide subcutaneously per dose. The sequence derives from a man aged 18 to 30 with glioma. This rearrangement joins TRBV6-1 to TRBJ1-2, with TRBD1 matching over 7 bases. The starting material was PBMCs, obtained from a glioma patient whose treatment included an IDH1 peptide vaccine. This CDR3 reads CASSEGRQGVGYTF. In DNA form, the CDR3 reads TGTGCCAGCAGTGAAGGGCGGCAGGGGGTAGGCTACACCTTC.